These 23 T cell receptor beta chains originate from one sample sequenced in a study of CD8 T cells in ankylosing spondylitis. From the 5' RACE reads, TCRdb called clonotypes with MiXCR, one entry per CDR3 protein. The sample yields roughly 86,000 distinct CDR3 sequences, just under 9% seen once. The specimen was blood, either unsorted or a sorted T cell fraction (not recorded which). The source is a male donor with ankylosing spondylitis or in good health (not recorded which).

There are many counts of this clonotype. This sequence joins TRBV29-1 and TRBJ2-5; D is perhaps TRBD1 (6 bases). Deletions cut 7 bases from V and 6 bases from J, with 18 bases between. Germline loops: CDR1 SQVTM, CDR2 ANQGSEA. CDR3 length: 13 amino acids. The CDR3 protein is CSGWDMSVKTQYF. DNA for the CDR3: TGCAGCGGCTGGGACATGAGCGTAAAGACCCAGTACTTC.

J is TRBJ1-2 and V is TRBV12-3 or TRBV12-4; D unclear. The CDR3 runs 11 residues. The V and J ends lost 4 bases and 8 bases respectively, with 8 bases between them. The chain's CDR3 is CASSSGYGYTF. CDR3 DNA: TGTGCCAGCAGTTCGGGGTACGGCTACACCTTC.

This clonotype was picked up many times. V usage is TRBV7-8 and J usage is TRBJ2-2; TRBD2 matches at 8 bases. The J segment lost 3 bases and the V segment lost 4 bases, leaving 4 bases of the junction unmatched. The CDR3 consists of 15 residues. Germline values: CDR1 SGHVS, CDR2 FQNEAQ. The CDR3 protein is CASSSLAGHTGELFF. For the CDR3, the DNA is TGTGCCAGCAGCTCCTTAGCGGGGCACACCGGGGAGCTGTTTTTT.

The chain is built from TRBV28 and TRBJ2-7, with 9 bases that match TRBD1. Germline V gene lookup returns CDR1 MDHEN and CDR2 SYDVKM. Trimming cost V 8 bases and J 2 bases; bases outside gene matches: 13. This CDR3 comprises 16 residues. CDR3 in amino acids: CASHHRGTGTTYEQYF. CDR3 nucleotides: TGTGCCAGCCACCATCGCGGGACAGGGACCACCTACGAGCAGTACTTC.

This clonotype was picked up many times. The chain couples TRBV6-2 or TRBV6-3 to TRBJ2-2; D is possibly TRBD1 (5 bases). Trimming removed 6 bases at V and 0 bases at J, with 14 bases between. Germline V gives CDR1 MNHEY, CDR2 SVGEGT. There are 16 residues in the CDR3. The CDR3 sequence is CASSVSTAANTGELFF. The CDR3 DNA is TGTGCCAGCAGCGTCTCGACAGCCGCGAACACCGGGGAGCTGTTTTTT.

This clonotype was seen at least ten times. The chain carries TRBV20-1 and TRBJ2-7; D unresolved. V lost 0 bases and J lost 2, with 8 bases in between. Germline CDR1 reads DFQATT; CDR2 reads SNEGSKA (reference sequence). The CDR3 is 13 amino acids. DNA for the CDR3: TGCAGTGCTAGAGATGGAGCGACCTACGAGCAGTACTTC. Amino acid sequence: CSARDGATYEQYF.

In its sample, this clonotype was seen many times. The CDR3 reads CATSDPGQGAPNEQFF. The DNA for the CDR3 is TGTGCCACCAGTGATCCGGGACAGGGGGCTCCAAATGAGCAGTTCTTC. V and J are TRBV24-1 and TRBJ2-1, with TRBD1 identical over 12 bases. Germline-derived CDR1 and CDR2 are KGHDR and SFDVKD. J gave up 7 bases and V 3 bases, and 6 bases lay outside the gene matches. The CDR3 runs 16 residues.

This clonotype showed up just a few times. The V and J genes are TRBV27 and TRBJ2-3; possible D gene TRBD1, 5 bases. The CDR3 extends over 15 amino acids. Germline CDR1 and CDR2: MNHEY and SMNVEV (reference sequence). Between the trimmed V and J ends, which lost 6 bases and 1 base, there was a span of 14 bases. CDR3 protein: CASRKGPWGTDTQYF. In nucleotides, the CDR3 is TGTGCCAGCAGGAAGGGGCCTTGGGGCACAGATACGCAGTATTTT.

The chain uses TRBV12-3 or TRBV12-4 and TRBJ2-7; 12 bases map to TRBD1. V shed 3 bases, J shed 4 bases, and the junction held 4 bases outside the gene matches. This CDR3 spans 15 amino acids. CDR3 amino acids: CASSFRDRGQYEQYF. The CDR3 nucleotides are TGTGCCAGCAGTTTCAGGGACAGGGGGCAGTACGAGCAGTACTTC.

This clonotype was counted many times. CDR3: CATSREGYEQYF. The CDR3 DNA reads TGTGCCACCAGCAGAGAAGGGTACGAGCAGTACTTC. The chain uses TRBV15 and TRBJ2-7; no clear D gene. V dropped 0 bases and J dropped 4 bases, with 4 bases sitting between them. The CDR3 covers 12 residues. Germline-derived CDR1 and CDR2 are LNHNV and YYDKDF (reference sequence).

In its sample, this clonotype was seen many times. The chain couples TRBV6-6 to TRBJ2-5; D is ambiguous. Germline loops: CDR1 MNHNY, CDR2 SVGAGI (reference sequence). V was shortened by 7 bases and J by 9 bases, with 15 bases between the two germline ends. This CDR3 comprises 12 residues. CDR3 DNA: TGTGCCAGCACATCCTTTATTGAGGCCCAGTACTTC. Translated, it gives CASTSFIEAQYF.

In this sample, this clonotype turned up many times. The chain combines TRBV19 with TRBJ1-5; D gene unclear. This CDR3 comprises 16 residues. Trimming removed 3 bases at V and 0 bases at J, with 12 bases between. CDR1 is LNHDA, CDR2 SQIVND, per germline (reference sequence). CDR3 sequence: CASSIVEIPSNQPQHF. The CDR3, as DNA: TGTGCCAGTAGTATTGTCGAAATCCCTAGCAATCAGCCCCAGCATTTT.

With respect to this clonotype: A much larger clone sits a single nucleotide away, making a read error possible. The chain's CDR3 is CGAKGQLNTEAFF. As DNA, the CDR3 is TGCGGTGCTAAAGGACAGTTGAACACTGAAGCTTTCTTT. The gene calls are TRBV20-1 and TRBJ1-1; possibly TRBD1 for D (6 bases). The CDR3 spans 13 residues. The germline gives CDR1 DFQATT, CDR2 SNEGSKA (reference sequence).

This clonotype was detected many times. The chain is built from TRBV9 and TRBJ1-4; D not resolved. Trimming stripped 2 bases from V and 6 bases from J, with 17 bases between. The CDR3 has 16 residues. CDR1 and CDR2 (germline): SGDLS, YYNGEE. DNA for the CDR3: TGTGCCAGCAGCGTTTCTGGGTCGGGCGGACATGAAAAACTGTTTTTT. Its translation is CASSVSGSGGHEKLFF.

This clonotype was observed many times. The chain carries TRBV2 and TRBJ1-6; D is possibly TRBD1 (5 bases). Germline V lookup: CDR1 SNHLY, CDR2 FYNNEI. The CDR3 sequence is 13 residues long. V was cut by 7 bases and J by 7 bases, with 11 bases left in between. For the CDR3, the DNA is TGTGCCAGCATCCCGGGACCCAATTCACCCCTCCACTTT. Its translation: CASIPGPNSPLHF.

This clonotype was picked up many times. V usage is TRBV12-3 or TRBV12-4 and J usage is TRBJ2-3, with 13 bases identical to TRBD2. V trimming: 5 bases; J trimming: 2 bases; junction bases outside the gene matches: 4. The CDR3 sequence is 16 residues long. The CDR3 bases are TGTGCCAGCAGTGGACTAGCGGGGGTTTTCACAGATACGCAGTATTTT. This encodes CASSGLAGVFTDTQYF.

This clonotype showed up many times. V gene TRBV7-2 combines with J gene TRBJ1-2; D is unclear. This CDR3 comprises 14 residues. Germline V lookup: CDR1 SGHTA, CDR2 FQGNSA. V was shortened by 1 base and J by 2 bases, with 8 bases between the two germline ends. CDR3 bases: TGTGCCAGCAGCTTAGGGGCAGGAAACTATGGCTACACCTTC. Protein product: CASSLGAGNYGYTF.

This chain connects TRBV20-1 to TRBJ2-7, with 7 bases that match TRBD2. Germline loops: CDR1 DFQATT, CDR2 SNEGSKA (reference sequence). The ends lost 5 bases at V and 0 bases at J; junction bases unmatched: 7. This CDR3 spans 14 amino acids. CDR3 loop: CSAQRGGSSYEQYF. The CDR3, as DNA: TGCAGTGCTCAACGGGGCGGGAGCTCCTACGAGCAGTACTTC.

This clonotype was found many times. The chain recombines TRBV7-6 with TRBJ2-2; 7 bases are a match to TRBD2. The CDR3 totals 16 residues. The V segment lost 0 bases and the J segment 5 bases; nucleotides outside the gene matches: 6. Germline CDR1 is SGHVS and CDR2 is FNYEAQ. CDR3 DNA sequence: TGTGCCAGCAGCTTAGCTCAGACTAGCCATACCGGGGAGCTGTTTTTT. The encoded protein is CASSLAQTSHTGELFF.

This clonotype was counted at least ten times. The chain links TRBV7-2 to TRBJ2-7, with TRBD1 as a possible D gene (7 bases). V was clipped by 4 bases and J by 3 bases, with 16 bases between them. The germline CDR1 and CDR2 sequences are SGHTA and FQGNSA. The CDR3 contains 15 residues. Written as DNA, the CDR3 is TGTGCCAGCAGCTCGGGACTGCACAGGGGCTACGAGCAGTACTTC. Translation gives CASSSGLHRGYEQYF.

Worth noting for this clonotype: This may stem from a read error, because a much larger clone lies one nucleotide away. The gene calls are TRBV28 and TRBJ2-7; D is possibly TRBD1 (6 bases). The germline V gene encodes CDR1 MDHEN and CDR2 SYDVKM. The CDR3 runs to 14 residues. CDR3 nucleotides: TGTGTCAGCAGCAACCGACAGGACGCCTACGAGCAGTACTTC. Its protein product is CVSSNRQDAYEQYF.

There are many counts of this clonotype. The chain has TRBV6-1 and TRBJ2-2; 11 positions match TRBD1. After removal of 6 bases from V and 5 bases from J, the junction contained 2 bases not matched to a gene. Looked up from germline, CDR1 is MNHNS and CDR2 is SASEGT. The CDR3 runs 14 residues. The CDR3 protein is CASRDRGLTGELFF. The DNA for the CDR3 is TGTGCCAGCAGGGACAGGGGGCTTACCGGGGAGCTGTTTTTT.

This clonotype was counted at least ten times. This chain links TRBV20-1 with TRBJ2-7; 8 bases are a match to TRBD2. Germline-derived CDR1 and CDR2 are DFQATT and SNEGSKA (reference sequence). This CDR3 region has 16 residues. Trimming took 1 base from V and 2 from J; bases not matched to a gene: 10. The CDR3 spells CSARVGAGARPYEQYF. The CDR3 DNA reads as TGCAGTGCTAGAGTGGGAGCGGGGGCTCGACCCTACGAGCAGTACTTC.